This paragraph covers one TCR beta chain sequence. This specimen belongs to a study of technical replicates of blood from a handful of donors. V was cut by 4 bases and J by 10 bases, with 11 bases left in between. This CDR3 is built from 13 residues. Per germline, CDR1 SGHDN and CDR2 FVKESK. The assay was immunoSEQ multiplex PCR, and TCRdb's table has in-frame clones only and misses some. The sample lists about 83,000 clones, about 90% occurring once. The source of this sequence is a human donor in good health. Sequences were obtained from T cells isolated from PBMCs. This chain links TRBV14 with TRBJ1-6; D is uncertain. CDR3 nucleotide sequence: TGTGCCAGCAGCCCTGGCGCGGGATCACCCCTCCACTTT. Its protein is CASSPGAGSPLHF.